The 26 T cell receptor beta chains in this list originate from one sample, sequenced in a study of cytomegalovirus exposure and HLA in healthy donors. With 60 Vbeta and 13 Jbeta primers, the PCR was carried out. Using immunoSEQ multiplex PCR, the repertoire was profiled, and TCRdb retains in-frame clones only, with some absent. This table holds 190,000 or so clones, 75% to 90% found once. Sequencing was done on a sample of PBMCs. These TCRs come from a man between 50 and 59 years old in good health and CMV-seronegative.

The gene calls are TRBV6-1 and TRBJ1-1; TRBD1 might be the D (5 bases). This CDR3 has 17 residues. Germline lookup yields CDR1 MNHNS and CDR2 SASEGT. Trimming stripped 2 bases from V and 2 bases from J, with 18 bases between. The DNA for the CDR3 is TGTGCCAGCAGTGAAAACCCCCCCCCGGGGGGTAACACTGAAGCTTTCTTT. It is translated as CASSENPPPGGNTEAFF.

The chain uses TRBV28 and TRBJ2-5; the match to TRBD1 covers 8 bases. The CDR3 extends over 14 amino acids. In germline, CDR1 is MDHEN, CDR2 SYDVKM. V lost 2 bases, J lost 2 bases, and 1 base stayed unmatched. For the CDR3, the DNA is TGTGCCAGCAGTTTACGACAGGGGCAAGAGACCCAGTACTTC. Translation gives CASSLRQGQETQYF.

This chain uses TRBV18 with TRBJ1-1; unclear D gene. The CDR3 totals 15 residues. Trimming pared 3 bases from V and 0 bases from J, leaving 11 bases between. The germline V gene encodes CDR1 KGHSH and CDR2 LQKENI. CDR3 protein: CASSPPGPMNTEAFF. The CDR3 DNA reads as TGTGCCAGCTCACCTCCTGGGCCCATGAACACTGAAGCTTTCTTT.

CDR3 residues: CASSSGGGQETQYF. CDR3 DNA: TGTGCCAGCAGCTCGGGGGGGGGCCAAGAGACCCAGTACTTC. This chain connects TRBV9 to TRBJ2-5; 8 bases align to TRBD2. Germline V gene sequence: CDR1 SGDLS, CDR2 YYNGEE. Trimming took 4 bases from V and 1 from J; bases not matched to a gene: 3. This CDR3 spans 14 amino acids. The entire variable domain, with the rest obtained from reference TRBV9 and TRBJ2-5, is as follows: DSGVTQTPKHLITATGQRVTLRCSPRSGDLSVYWYQQSLDQGLQFLIQYYNGEERAKGNILERFSAQQFPDLHSELNLSSLELGDSALYFCASSSGGGQETQYFGPGTRLLVL.

V usage is TRBV10-3 and J usage is TRBJ2-5, with 12 bases matching TRBD1. Germline CDR1 ENHRY, CDR2 SYGVKD. The V segment lost 6 bases and the J segment 3 bases; nucleotides outside the gene matches: 5. CDR3 length: 15 residues. The CDR3 region has the DNA TGTGCCATCAGAGGGACAGGGGGCCGGGAAGAGACCCAGTACTTC. It translates to CAIRGTGGREETQYF.

The chain uses TRBV10-3 and TRBJ1-5, with TRBD1 matching 10 bases. The germline V gene has CDR1 ENHRY and CDR2 SYGVKD. The CDR3 spans 13 residues. J was trimmed by 7 bases and V by 10 bases; bases with no gene match: 7. CDR3 sequence (DNA): TGTGCCACCCGACAGGGGGCATGGCAGCCCCAGCATTTT. This translates into CATRQGAWQPQHF.

The V gene is TRBV7-2, the J gene TRBJ2-7; 9 bases map to TRBD2. This CDR3 is built from 15 residues. Germline CDR1 SGHTA, CDR2 FQGNSA. Trimming removed 1 base from V and 4 bases from J; junction bases left unmatched: 5. For the CDR3, the DNA is TGTGCCAGCAGCTTAGGCGGGGGGGCGTCTTACGAGCAGTACTTC. This translates into CASSLGGGASYEQYF.

The genes are TRBV7-2 and TRBJ2-5; 11 nucleotides agree with TRBD2. Looked up from germline, CDR1 is SGHTA and CDR2 is FQGNSA. V lost 5 bases and J lost 6; bases outside the gene matches: 14. This CDR3 region has 17 residues. Written as DNA, the CDR3 is TGTGCCAGCAGCCCCCGACGGTCTAGCGGGAGGAGGCAGACCCAGTACTTC. It yields the protein CASSPRRSSGRRQTQYF. The full variable domain, completed using reference TRBV7-2 and TRBJ2-5, is GAGVSQSPSNKVTEKGKDVELRCDPISGHTALYWYRQSLGQGLEFLIYFQGNSAPDKSGLPSDRFSAERTGGSVSTLTIQRTQQEDSAVYLCASSPRRSSGRRQTQYFGPGTRLLVL.

The chain links TRBV4-1 to TRBJ2-3, with D possibly TRBD2 on 5 matching bases. CDR1 MGHRA and CDR2 YSYEKL come from the germline V gene. V lost 4 bases and J lost 3, with 26 bases in between. CDR3 length equals 19 residues. DNA of the CDR3: TGCGCCAGCAGCCTCGGACTGGGAGTAGGCACGCCTTCGACAGATACGCAGTATTTT. Translated: CASSLGLGVGTPSTDTQYF.

This chain connects TRBV15 to TRBJ2-5; 12 bases align to TRBD2. The CDR3 sequence is 16 residues long. V dropped 0 bases and J dropped 4; count of bases not matched to a gene: 3. Germline V CDR1 and CDR2: LNHNV, YYDKDF (reference sequence). The CDR3 nucleotides read TGTGCCACCAGCAGAGATCTAGCGGGGGGGCGAGAGACCCAGTACTTC. This codes for CATSRDLAGGRETQYF.

V and J are TRBV6-1 and TRBJ2-7, with 12 bases identical to TRBD1. J gave up 3 bases and V 6 bases, and 6 bases lay outside the gene matches. From germline, CDR1 is MNHNS and CDR2 SASEGT. The CDR3 totals 15 residues. CDR3 sequence reads: CASRKGQGADYEQYF. CDR3 bases: TGTGCCAGCAGGAAGGGACAGGGGGCGGACTACGAGCAGTACTTC.

The V and J genes are TRBV9 and TRBJ2-1, with D unclear. Looked up from germline, CDR1 is SGDLS and CDR2 is YYNGEE. This CDR3 comprises 12 residues. The V end was cut by 3 bases, the J end by 8 bases, with 9 bases between. CDR3 sequence: CASSALSDEQFF. The DNA for the CDR3 is TGTGCCAGCAGCGCCTTAAGCGATGAGCAGTTCTTC.

The chain recombines TRBV5-4 with TRBJ2-7; maybe TRBD2 (6 bases). Germline V gene lookup returns CDR1 SGHNT and CDR2 YYREEE (reference sequence). The CDR3 has 16 residues. Between the trimmed V and J ends, which lost 3 bases and 4 bases, there was a span of 20 bases. The chain's CDR3 is CASSYGGTESRYEQYF. CDR3 nucleotides: TGTGCCAGCAGCTATGGGGGGACGGAAAGTCGTTACGAGCAGTACTTC.

The rearrangement uses TRBV5-1 and TRBJ2-5; D remains unclear. TRBJ2-7 matches the DNA end more closely, so the J call is doubtful. The germline V gene has CDR1 SGHRS and CDR2 YFSETQ. CDR3 length equals 13 residues. The CDR3 loop reads CASSLGLKYEQYF. In DNA, the CDR3 is TGCGCCAGCAGCTTGGGACTCAAATACGAGCAGTACTTC.

The genes are TRBV2 and TRBJ1-5; D is unclear. Germline V gives CDR1 SNHLY, CDR2 FYNNEI. The CDR3 is made up of 16 amino acids. V gave up 2 bases and J gave up 5 bases, with 16 bases separating them. CDR3 sequence: CASSETPNRADQPQHF. The CDR3 DNA sequence: TGTGCCAGCAGTGAAACGCCTAATAGAGCTGATCAGCCCCAGCATTTT.

The V call is TRBV4-1, the J call TRBJ2-5, with 8 bases aligning to TRBD2. In germline, CDR1 is MGHRA, CDR2 YSYEKL. This CDR3 comprises 16 residues. Germline trimming cut 4 bases from V and 11 bases from J; bases unmatched to any gene: 18. CDR3 coding DNA: TGCGCCAGCAGCCCCCGGGAGGGGGGCGGTTCACTCGGGCAGTACTTC. Amino acids: CASSPREGGGSLGQYF.

The rearrangement joins TRBV30 to TRBJ1-1; 10 positions agree with TRBD1. In germline, CDR1 is GTSNPN, CDR2 SVGIG (reference sequence). The V segment lost 5 bases and the J segment 4 bases; nucleotides outside the gene matches: 4. This CDR3 is 13 amino acids long. The CDR3 DNA reads as TGTGCCTGGGGGAGACAGGGGGCCACTGAAGCTTTCTTT. Translation gives CAWGRQGATEAFF.

The chain's CDR3 is CASSFSAGETQYF. DNA for the CDR3: TGTGCCAGCAGTTTTTCTGCGGGGGAGACCCAGTACTTC. J is TRBJ2-5 and V is TRBV5-4, with a tentative D call TRBD2 (6 bases). The CDR3 spans 13 residues. Germline V gene sequence: CDR1 SGHNT, CDR2 YYREEE (reference sequence). V shed 5 bases and J shed 5 bases, with 13 bases lying between them.

The chain uses TRBV4-3 and TRBJ1-5; weak D call: TRBD1 (6 bases). Germline V lookup: CDR1 LGHNA, CDR2 YSLEER. The CDR3 is made up of 15 amino acids. Trimming removed 4 bases from V and 2 bases from J, with 12 bases in between. The CDR3 loop is CASSPDRWGNQPQHF. CDR3 nucleotide sequence: TGCGCCAGCAGCCCCGACAGGTGGGGCAATCAGCCCCAGCATTTT.

The rearrangement links TRBV5-1 to TRBJ2-7; 12 bases fit TRBD2. The trim removed 4 bases at V and 4 bases at J, leaving 6 bases unmatched. Germline values: CDR1 SGHRS, CDR2 YFSETQ. This CDR3 contains 15 residues. The CDR3 is CASSIQTSGRYEQYF. In nucleotides, the CDR3 is TGCGCCAGCAGCATACAGACTAGCGGGAGATACGAGCAGTACTTC.

This clone has only one observation. The chain carries TRBV5-3 and TRBJ2-3; 15 bases map to TRBD2. TRBV5-3 is designated an ORF whose function remains uncertain. Germline trimming cut 4 bases from V and 6 bases from J; bases unmatched to any gene: 9. The CDR3 sequence is 17 residues long. The CDR3 is CARSSWSGLAGGDTQYF. As DNA, the CDR3 is TGTGCCAGAAGCAGCTGGTCGGGACTAGCGGGGGGTGATACGCAGTATTTT.

This sequence joins TRBV7-2 and TRBJ2-3, with 11 bases fitting TRBD1. Trimming cost V 3 bases and J 2 bases; bases outside gene matches: 10. This CDR3 has 18 amino acids. Germline V gene lookup returns CDR1 SGHTA and CDR2 FQGNSA. CDR3 sequence reads: CASSLDRGQVQDTDTQYF. Here the CDR3 DNA reads TGTGCCAGCAGCTTGGACAGGGGGCAAGTTCAGGACACAGATACGCAGTATTTT. Full variable domain (missing parts from reference TRBV7-2 and TRBJ2-3): GAGVSQSPSNKVTEKGKDVELRCDPISGHTALYWYRQSLGQGLEFLIYFQGNSAPDKSGLPSDRFSAERTGGSVSTLTIQRTQQEDSAVYLCASSLDRGQVQDTDTQYFGPGTRLTVL.

The sample holds one count of this clone. J is TRBJ1-5 and V is TRBV6-5, with TRBD1 matching over 8 bases. Germline V CDR1 and CDR2: MNHEY, SVGAGI. Trimming at V came to 5 bases and at J to 4 bases, leaving 7 bases not matched to a gene. CDR3 length: 15 amino acids. CDR3 protein: CASSRDRKENQPQHF. Here the CDR3 DNA reads TGTGCCAGCAGTCGGGACAGGAAAGAGAATCAGCCCCAGCATTTT.

J is TRBJ1-4 and V is TRBV27; 11 bases align to TRBD1. The CDR3 consists of 15 residues. In germline, CDR1 is MNHEY, CDR2 SMNVEV (reference sequence). Trimming removed 2 bases from V and 5 bases from J; junction bases left unmatched: 1. The CDR3 DNA reads as TGTGCCAGCAGTTTAGGACAGGGGGCGAATGAAAAACTGTTTTTT. It is translated as CASSLGQGANEKLFF.

The V call is TRBV6-7, the J call TRBJ1-1, with D possibly TRBD1 on 5 matching bases. TRBV6-7 is assigned to the ORF class and has an uncertain function. CDR3 length: 13 amino acids. V lost 5 bases, J lost 5 bases, and 12 bases lay in between. The CDR3 is CASSPGGGTEAFF. DNA of the CDR3: TGTGCCAGCAGTCCTGGGGGGGGTACTGAAGCTTTCTTT.

The chain couples TRBV27 to TRBJ2-7, with D tentatively TRBD1 (6 bases). Germline V gene data show CDR1 as MNHEY and CDR2 as SMNVEV (reference sequence). The V gene lost 3 bases and the J gene lost 5 bases, with 11 bases spanning the gap. The CDR3 spans 13 residues. CDR3 DNA: TGTGCCAGCAGTTTCCTCGACAGGAACGAGCAGTACTTC. Protein sequence: CASSFLDRNEQYF.